This T cell receptor beta chain originates from a study of blood T cell repertoires in COVID-19. About the study: COVID-19 samples from acute and convalescent phases originated in the United States, Italy and Spain. PBMCs, B-cell-depleted T cells, or T cells were the source of the cDNA or gDNA that made up the material.

The CDR3 has 13 amino acids. The germline CDR1 and CDR2 sequences are SGHAT and FQNNGV. The V gene lost 3 bases and the J gene lost 2 bases, with 7 bases spanning the gap. In the authors' workflow: Cell counts per sample came from amplifying reference gene primers. The data were produced by immunoSEQ multiplex PCR, yet TCRdb's version contains in-frame clones alone and is incomplete. V and J calls and clone size come straight from that table; D and trimming were deduced from the DNA. The sample shows about 90,000 clones, approximately 86% of them seen only once. This sequence joins TRBV11-2 and TRBJ1-1, with TRBD1 as a possible D gene (5 bases). Sequenced material: peripheral blood. This TCR derives from a woman between 65 and 79 years old with active or convalescent COVID-19. CDR3 residues: CASSFTGNTEAFF. The CDR3 DNA is TGTGCCAGCAGCTTTACAGGTAACACTGAAGCTTTCTTT.